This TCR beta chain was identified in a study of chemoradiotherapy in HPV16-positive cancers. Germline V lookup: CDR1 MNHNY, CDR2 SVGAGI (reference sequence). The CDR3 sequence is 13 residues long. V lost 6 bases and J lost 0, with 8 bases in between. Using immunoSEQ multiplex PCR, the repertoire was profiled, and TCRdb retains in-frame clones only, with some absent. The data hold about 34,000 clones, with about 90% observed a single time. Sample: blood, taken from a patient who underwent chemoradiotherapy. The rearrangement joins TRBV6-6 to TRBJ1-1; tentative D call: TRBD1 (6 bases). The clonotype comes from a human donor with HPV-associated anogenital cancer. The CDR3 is CASRQGLNTEAFF. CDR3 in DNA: TGTGCCAGCAGACAGGGACTGAACACTGAAGCTTTCTTT.